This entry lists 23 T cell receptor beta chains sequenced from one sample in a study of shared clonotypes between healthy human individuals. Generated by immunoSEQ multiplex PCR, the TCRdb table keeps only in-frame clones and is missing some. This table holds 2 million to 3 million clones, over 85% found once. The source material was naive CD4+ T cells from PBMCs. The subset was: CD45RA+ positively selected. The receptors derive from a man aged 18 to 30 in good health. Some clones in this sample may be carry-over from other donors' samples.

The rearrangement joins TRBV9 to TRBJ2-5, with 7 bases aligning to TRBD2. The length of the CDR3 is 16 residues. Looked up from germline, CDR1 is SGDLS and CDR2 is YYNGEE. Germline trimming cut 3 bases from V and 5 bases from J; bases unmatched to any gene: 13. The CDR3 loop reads CASSDRDGLGFETQYF. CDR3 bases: TGTGCCAGCAGCGATAGGGACGGACTAGGATTTGAGACCCAGTACTTC.

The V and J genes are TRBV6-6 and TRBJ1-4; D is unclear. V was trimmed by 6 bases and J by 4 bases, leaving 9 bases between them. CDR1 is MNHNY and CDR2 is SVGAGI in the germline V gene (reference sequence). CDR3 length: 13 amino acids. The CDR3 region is CASRRRVNEKLFF. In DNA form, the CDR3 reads TGTGCCAGCAGGAGGAGGGTTAATGAAAAACTGTTTTTT.

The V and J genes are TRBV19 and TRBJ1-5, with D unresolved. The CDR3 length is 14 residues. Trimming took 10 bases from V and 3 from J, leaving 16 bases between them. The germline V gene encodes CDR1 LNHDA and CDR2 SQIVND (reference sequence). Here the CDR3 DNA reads TGTGCCACCACGCAAAGCTTTTCCAATCAGCCCCAGCATTTT. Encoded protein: CATTQSFSNQPQHF.

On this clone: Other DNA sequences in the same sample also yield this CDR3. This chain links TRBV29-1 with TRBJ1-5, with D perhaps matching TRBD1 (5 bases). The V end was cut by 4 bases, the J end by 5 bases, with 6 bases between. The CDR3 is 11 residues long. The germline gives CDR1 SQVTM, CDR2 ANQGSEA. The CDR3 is CSVGGDQPQHF. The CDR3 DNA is TGCAGCGTTGGGGGGGATCAGCCCCAGCATTTT.

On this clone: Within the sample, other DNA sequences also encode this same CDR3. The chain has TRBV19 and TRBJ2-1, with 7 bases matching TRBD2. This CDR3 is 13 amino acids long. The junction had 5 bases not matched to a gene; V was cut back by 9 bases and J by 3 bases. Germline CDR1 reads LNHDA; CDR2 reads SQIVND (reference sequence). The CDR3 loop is CASASGGYNEQFF. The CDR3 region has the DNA TGTGCCAGCGCTAGCGGAGGCTACAATGAGCAGTTCTTC.

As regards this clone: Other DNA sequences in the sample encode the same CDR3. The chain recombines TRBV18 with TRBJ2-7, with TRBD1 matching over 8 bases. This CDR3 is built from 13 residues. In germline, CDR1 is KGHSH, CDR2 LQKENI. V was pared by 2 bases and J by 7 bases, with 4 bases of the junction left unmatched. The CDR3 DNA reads TGTGCCAGCTCACCAGGACAGGGTGGAGAGCAGTACTTC. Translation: CASSPGQGGEQYF.

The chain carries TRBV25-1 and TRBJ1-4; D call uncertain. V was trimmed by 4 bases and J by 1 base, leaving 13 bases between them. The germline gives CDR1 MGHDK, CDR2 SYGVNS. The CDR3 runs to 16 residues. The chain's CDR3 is CASSGSKFGTNEKLFF. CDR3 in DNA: TGTGCCAGCAGTGGTTCGAAGTTTGGAACTAATGAAAAACTGTTTTTT.

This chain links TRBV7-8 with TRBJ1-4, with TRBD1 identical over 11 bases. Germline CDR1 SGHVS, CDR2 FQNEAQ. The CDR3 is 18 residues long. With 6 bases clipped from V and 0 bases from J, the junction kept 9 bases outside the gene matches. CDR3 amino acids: CASSSARDRGTTNEKLFF. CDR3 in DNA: TGTGCCAGCAGTTCTGCCCGGGACAGGGGGACAACTAATGAAAAACTGTTTTTT.

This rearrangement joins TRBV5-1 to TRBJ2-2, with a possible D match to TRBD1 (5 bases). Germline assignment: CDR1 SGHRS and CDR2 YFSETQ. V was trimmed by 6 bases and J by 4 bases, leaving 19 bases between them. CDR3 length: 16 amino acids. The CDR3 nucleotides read TGCGCCAGCACCCACGACAGTAAAGTTGCCACCGGGGAGCTGTTTTTT. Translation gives CASTHDSKVATGELFF.

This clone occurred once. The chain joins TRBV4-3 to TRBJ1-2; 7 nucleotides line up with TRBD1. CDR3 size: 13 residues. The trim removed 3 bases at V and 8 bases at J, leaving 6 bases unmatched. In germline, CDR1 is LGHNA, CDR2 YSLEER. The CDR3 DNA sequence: TGCGCCAGCAGCCAGCAGGGGGGAGCCGGCTACACCTTC. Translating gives CASSQQGGAGYTF.

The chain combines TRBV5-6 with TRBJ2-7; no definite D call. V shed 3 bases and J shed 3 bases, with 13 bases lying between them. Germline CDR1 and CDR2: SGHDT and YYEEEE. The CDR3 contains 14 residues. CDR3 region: CASSSPNSGYEQYF. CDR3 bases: TGTGCCAGCAGCTCCCCCAATTCGGGCTACGAGCAGTACTTC. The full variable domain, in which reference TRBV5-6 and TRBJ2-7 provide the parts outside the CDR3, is DAGVTQSPTHLIKTRGQQVTLRCSPKSGHDTVSWYQQALGQGPQFIFQYYEEEERQRGNFPDRFSGHQFPNYSSELNVNALLLGDSALYLCASSSPNSGYEQYFGPGTRLTVT.

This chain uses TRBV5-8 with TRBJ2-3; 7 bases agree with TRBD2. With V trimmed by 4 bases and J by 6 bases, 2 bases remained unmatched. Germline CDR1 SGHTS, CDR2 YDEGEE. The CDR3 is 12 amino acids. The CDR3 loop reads CASSRTRDTQYF. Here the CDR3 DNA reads TGTGCCAGCAGCCGGACTAGGGATACGCAGTATTTT.

Here the CDR3 reads CASSISGRGPQETQYF. In DNA, the CDR3 is TGTGCCAGCAGCATTAGCGGGAGAGGCCCCCAAGAGACCCAGTACTTC. The chain couples TRBV7-3 to TRBJ2-5; TRBD2 matches at 9 bases. Per the germline V gene, CDR1 is SGHTA and CDR2 is FQGTGA. V was clipped by 5 bases and J by 1 base; unmatched bases: 8. The CDR3 extends over 16 amino acids.

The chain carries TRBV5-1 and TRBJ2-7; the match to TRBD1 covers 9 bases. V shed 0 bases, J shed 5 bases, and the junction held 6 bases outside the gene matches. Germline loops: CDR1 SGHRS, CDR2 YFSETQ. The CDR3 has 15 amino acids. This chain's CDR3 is CASSLVRTGVDEQYF. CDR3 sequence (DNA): TGCGCCAGCAGCTTGGTCCGGACAGGGGTTGACGAGCAGTACTTC. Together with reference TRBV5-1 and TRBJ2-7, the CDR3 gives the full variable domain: KAGVTQTPRYLIKTRGQQVTLSCSPISGHRSVSWYQQTPGQGLQFLFEYFSETQRNKGNFPGRFSGRQFSNSRSEMNVSTLELGDSALYLCASSLVRTGVDEQYFGPGTRLTVT.

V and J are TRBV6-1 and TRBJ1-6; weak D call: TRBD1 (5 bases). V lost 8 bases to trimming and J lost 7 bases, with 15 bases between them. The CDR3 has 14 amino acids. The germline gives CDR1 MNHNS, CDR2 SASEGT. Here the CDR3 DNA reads TGTGCCAGCCGGCAGGGCGTTCAAAATTCACCCCTCCACTTT. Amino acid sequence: CASRQGVQNSPLHF.

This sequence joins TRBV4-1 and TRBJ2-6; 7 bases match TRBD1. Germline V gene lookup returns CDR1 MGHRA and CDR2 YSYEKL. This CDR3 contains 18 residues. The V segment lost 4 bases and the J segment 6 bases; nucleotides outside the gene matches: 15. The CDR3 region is CASSRPRDRGVEANVLTF. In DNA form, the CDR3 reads TGCGCCAGCAGCCGCCCCCGGGACAGAGGGGTGGAGGCCAACGTCCTGACTTTC.

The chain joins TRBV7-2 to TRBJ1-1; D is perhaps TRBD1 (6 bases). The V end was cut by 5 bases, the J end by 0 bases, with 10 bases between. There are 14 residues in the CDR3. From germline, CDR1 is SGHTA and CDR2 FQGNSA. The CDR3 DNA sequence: TGTGCCAGCAGCCCTACAGGGCTGAACACTGAAGCTTTCTTT. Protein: CASSPTGLNTEAFF.

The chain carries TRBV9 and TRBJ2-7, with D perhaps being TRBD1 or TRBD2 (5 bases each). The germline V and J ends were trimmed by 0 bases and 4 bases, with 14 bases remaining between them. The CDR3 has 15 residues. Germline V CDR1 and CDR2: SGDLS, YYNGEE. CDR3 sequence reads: CASSVGGTGLYEQYF. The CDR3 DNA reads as TGTGCCAGCAGCGTAGGAGGGACCGGTCTATACGAGCAGTACTTC.

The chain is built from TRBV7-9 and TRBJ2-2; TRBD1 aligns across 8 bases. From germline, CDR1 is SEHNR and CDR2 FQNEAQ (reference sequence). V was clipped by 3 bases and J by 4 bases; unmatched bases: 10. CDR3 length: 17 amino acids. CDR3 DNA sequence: TGTGCCAGCAGCTTGGCTGCGACAGGGGATACCACCGGGGAGCTGTTTTTT. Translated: CASSLAATGDTTGELFF.

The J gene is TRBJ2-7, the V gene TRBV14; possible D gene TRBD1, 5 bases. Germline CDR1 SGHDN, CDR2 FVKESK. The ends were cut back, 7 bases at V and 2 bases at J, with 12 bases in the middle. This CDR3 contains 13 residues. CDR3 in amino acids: CASTRGYPYEQYF. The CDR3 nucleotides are TGTGCCAGCACTAGGGGCTATCCCTACGAGCAGTACTTC.

This CDR3 reads CAWRIQLPNTEAFF. In nucleotides, the CDR3 is TGTGCCTGGAGGATACAGCTCCCGAACACTGAAGCTTTCTTT. The chain employs TRBV30 and TRBJ1-1, with D uncertain. Germline loops: CDR1 GTSNPN, CDR2 SVGIG (reference sequence). The CDR3 consists of 14 residues. The V and J ends lost 3 bases and 1 base respectively, with 12 bases between them. Drawing the rest from reference TRBV30 and TRBJ1-1, the complete variable domain is SQTIHQWPATLVQPVGSPLSLECTVEGTSNPNLYWYRQAAGRGLQLLFYSVGIGQISSEVPQNLSASRPQDRQFILSSKKLLLSDSGFYLCAWRIQLPNTEAFFGQGTRLTVV.

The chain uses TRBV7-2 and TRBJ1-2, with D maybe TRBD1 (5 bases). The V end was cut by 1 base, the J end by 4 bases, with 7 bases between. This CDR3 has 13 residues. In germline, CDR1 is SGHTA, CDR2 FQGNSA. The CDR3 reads CASSLEGRYGYTF. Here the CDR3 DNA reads TGTGCCAGCAGCTTAGAGGGGCGCTATGGCTACACCTTC.

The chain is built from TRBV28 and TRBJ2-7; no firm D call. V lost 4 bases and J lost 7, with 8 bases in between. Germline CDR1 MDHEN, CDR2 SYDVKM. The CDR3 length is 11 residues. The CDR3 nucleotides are TGTGCCAGCAGTTACCTCAGAGAGCAGTACTTC. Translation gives CASSYLREQYF.